Sequencing of this T cell receptor beta chain was carried out in a study of T cell responses to AZD1222 COVID-19 vaccine. Study overall: Investigators merged groups given second doses at roughly 4 or roughly 12 weeks.

Study results and caveats: A mostly white British donor set with more females was recruited, and clonal diversity was possibly underestimated. Spike-wide coverage was observed for vaccine-associated CD4 TCRs, with dominant responses at 160-218 and 743-854. The study found Spike-specific TCR breadth and depth rose after two AZD1222 doses.

The V segment lost 7 bases and the J segment 3 bases; nucleotides outside the gene matches: 8. The germline gives CDR1 MDHEN, CDR2 SYDVKM. CDR3 length: 14 residues. Assay: immunoSEQ multiplex PCR; the TCRdb copy retains only in-frame clones and omits some. The repertoire holds about 100,000 clones, with over 85% as singletons. As to this clone: The antigen is undetermined.

The chain employs TRBV28 and TRBJ2-7; 8 bases fit TRBD1. This clonotype was obtained from an adult in good health. The specimen was peripheral blood, collected on day 0 of AZD1222 vaccination. The CDR3 protein is CASNRGDVVYEQYF. The CDR3 DNA follows: TGTGCCAGCAACAGGGGGGACGTAGTCTACGAGCAGTACTTC. Together with reference TRBV28 and TRBJ2-7, the CDR3 gives the full variable domain: DVKVTQSSRYLVKRTGEKVFLECVQDMDHENMFWYRQDPGLGLRLIYFSYDVKMKEKGDIPEGYSVSREKKERFSLILESASTNQTSMYLCASNRGDVVYEQYFGPGTRLTVT.